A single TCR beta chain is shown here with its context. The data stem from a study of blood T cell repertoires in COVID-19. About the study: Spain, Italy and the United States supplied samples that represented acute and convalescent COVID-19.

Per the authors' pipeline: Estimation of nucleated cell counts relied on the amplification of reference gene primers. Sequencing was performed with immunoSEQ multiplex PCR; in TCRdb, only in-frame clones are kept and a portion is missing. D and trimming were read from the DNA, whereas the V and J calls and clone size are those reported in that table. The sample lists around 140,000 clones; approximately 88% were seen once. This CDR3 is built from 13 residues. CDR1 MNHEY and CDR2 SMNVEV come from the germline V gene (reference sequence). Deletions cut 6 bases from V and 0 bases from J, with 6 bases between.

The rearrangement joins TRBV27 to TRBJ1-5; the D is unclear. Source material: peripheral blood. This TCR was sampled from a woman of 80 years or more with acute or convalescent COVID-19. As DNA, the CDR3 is TGTGCCAGCAGGAGTGATAGCAATCAGCCCCAGCATTTT. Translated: CASRSDSNQPQHF.